Detailed here is one T cell receptor beta chain. Sequencing was performed with immunoSEQ multiplex PCR; in TCRdb, only in-frame clones are kept and a portion is missing. The data contain 240,000 or so clones, 70% to 85% of them seen just once; the ten biggest clones take up under 2%. This sample was taken from a study of blood T cell repertoires in COVID-19. Sequencing was performed on peripheral blood. The receptor's source is a woman over 75 with acute or convalescent COVID-19.

CDR3 sequence (DNA): TGCGCCAGCAGCCAAAGAAGGACTAATTACGAGCAGTACTTC. It encodes CASSQRRTNYEQYF. This chain uses TRBV5-1 with TRBJ2-7; D possibly corresponds to TRBD2 (6 bases). Germline CDR1 SGHRS, CDR2 YFSETQ. This CDR3 has 14 residues. Trimming removed 4 bases from V and 4 bases from J, with 15 bases in between.